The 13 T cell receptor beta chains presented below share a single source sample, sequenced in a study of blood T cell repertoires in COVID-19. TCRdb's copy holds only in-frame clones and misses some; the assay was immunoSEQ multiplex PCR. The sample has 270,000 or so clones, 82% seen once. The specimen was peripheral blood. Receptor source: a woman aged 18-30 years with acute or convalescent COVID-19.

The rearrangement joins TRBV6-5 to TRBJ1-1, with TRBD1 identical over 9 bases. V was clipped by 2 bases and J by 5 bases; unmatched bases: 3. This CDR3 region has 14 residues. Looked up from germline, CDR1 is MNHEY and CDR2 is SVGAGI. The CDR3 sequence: CASSYTGQGTEAFF. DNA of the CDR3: TGTGCCAGCAGTTACACGGGACAGGGAACTGAAGCTTTCTTT.

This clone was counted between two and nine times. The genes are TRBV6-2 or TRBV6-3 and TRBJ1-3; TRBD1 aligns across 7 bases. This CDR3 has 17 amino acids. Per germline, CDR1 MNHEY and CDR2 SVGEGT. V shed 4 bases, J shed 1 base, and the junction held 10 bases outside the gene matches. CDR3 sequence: CASSSFRDRESGNTIYF. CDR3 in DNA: TGTGCCAGCAGTTCCTTCCGGGACAGAGAGTCTGGAAACACCATATATTTT.

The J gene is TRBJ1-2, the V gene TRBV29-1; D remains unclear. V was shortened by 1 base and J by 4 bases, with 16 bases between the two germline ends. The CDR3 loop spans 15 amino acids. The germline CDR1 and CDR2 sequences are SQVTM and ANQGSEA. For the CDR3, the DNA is TGCAGCGTTGAAGCTTCGCAGGTCTTGGGCTATGGCTACACCTTC. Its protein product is CSVEASQVLGYGYTF.

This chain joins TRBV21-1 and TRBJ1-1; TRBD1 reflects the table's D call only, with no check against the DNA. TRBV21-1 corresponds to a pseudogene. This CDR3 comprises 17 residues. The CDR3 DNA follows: TGTGCCAGCAGCAAAGGGGGTTATCGAGACAGGGACACTGAAGCTTTCTTT. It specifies CASSKGGYRDRDTEAFF.

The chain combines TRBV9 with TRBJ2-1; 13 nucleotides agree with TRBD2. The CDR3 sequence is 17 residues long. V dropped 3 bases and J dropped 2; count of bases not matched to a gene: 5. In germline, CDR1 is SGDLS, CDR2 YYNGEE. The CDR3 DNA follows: TGTGCCAGCAGCGAGGGACTAGCGGGAATCCCCTACAATGAGCAGTTCTTC. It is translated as CASSEGLAGIPYNEQFF.

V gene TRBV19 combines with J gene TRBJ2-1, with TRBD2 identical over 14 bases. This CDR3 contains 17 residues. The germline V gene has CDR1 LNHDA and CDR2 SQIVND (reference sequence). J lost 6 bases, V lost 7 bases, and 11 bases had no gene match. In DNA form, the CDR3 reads TGTGCCAGTACCCCAAGGGGGACTAGCGGGAGAGGCAATGAGCAGTTCTTC. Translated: CASTPRGTSGRGNEQFF.

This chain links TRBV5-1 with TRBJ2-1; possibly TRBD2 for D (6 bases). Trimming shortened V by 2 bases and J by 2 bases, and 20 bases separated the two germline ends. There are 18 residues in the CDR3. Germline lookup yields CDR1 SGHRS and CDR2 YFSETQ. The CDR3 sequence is CASSFQPSAMPPYNEQFF. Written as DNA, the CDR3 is TGCGCCAGCAGCTTTCAGCCTAGCGCGATGCCCCCCTACAATGAGCAGTTCTTC.

The CDR3 reads CASSSINSPLHF. CDR3 bases: TGTGCCAGCTCATCAATTAATTCACCCCTCCACTTT. The rearrangement uses TRBV18 and TRBJ1-6; no firm D call. This CDR3 has 12 residues. The germline gives CDR1 KGHSH, CDR2 LQKENI. V was pared by 5 bases and J by 6 bases, with 5 bases between.

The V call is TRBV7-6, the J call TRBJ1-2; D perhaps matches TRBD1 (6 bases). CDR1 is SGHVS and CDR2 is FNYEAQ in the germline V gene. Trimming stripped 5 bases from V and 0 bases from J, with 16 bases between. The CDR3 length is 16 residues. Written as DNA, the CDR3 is TGTGCCAGCAGCCGCGTCGAGGGGGAGACTAACTATGGCTACACCTTC. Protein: CASSRVEGETNYGYTF.

This CDR3 is CASNSVLKGEGLFTDTQYF. For the CDR3, the DNA is TGTGCCAGCAATTCTGTCCTAAAGGGGGAGGGCCTGTTCACAGATACGCAGTATTTT. The chain has TRBV2 and TRBJ2-3; weak D call: TRBD2 (7 bases). CDR1 is SNHLY, CDR2 FYNNEI, per germline. This CDR3 is 19 amino acids long. V gave up 7 bases and J gave up 2 bases, with 28 bases separating them.

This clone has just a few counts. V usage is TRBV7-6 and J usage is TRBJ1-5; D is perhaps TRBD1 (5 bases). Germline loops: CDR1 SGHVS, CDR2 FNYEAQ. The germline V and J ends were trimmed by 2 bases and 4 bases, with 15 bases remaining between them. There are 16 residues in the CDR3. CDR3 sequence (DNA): TGTGCCAGCAGCTTAAGCGGGGCCAGGGCAAATCAGCCCCAGCATTTT. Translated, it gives CASSLSGARANQPQHF.

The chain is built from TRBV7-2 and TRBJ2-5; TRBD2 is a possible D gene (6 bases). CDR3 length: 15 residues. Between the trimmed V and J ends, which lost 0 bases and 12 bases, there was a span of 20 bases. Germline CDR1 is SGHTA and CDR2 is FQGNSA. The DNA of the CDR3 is TGTGCCAGCAGCTTAGCACCGGGAGTCTGCTACTGCGAGTACTTC. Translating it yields CASSLAPGVCYCEYF.

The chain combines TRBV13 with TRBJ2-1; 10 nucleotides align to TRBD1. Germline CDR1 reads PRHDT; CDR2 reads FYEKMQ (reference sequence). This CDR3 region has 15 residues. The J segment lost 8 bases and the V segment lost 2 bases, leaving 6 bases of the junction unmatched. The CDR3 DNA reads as TGTGCCAGCAGCTTAAGGGGGGGACAGGGGTATGAGCAGTTCTTC. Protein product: CASSLRGGQGYEQFF.